These 4 T cell receptor beta chains were sequenced from one sample in a study of response to subunit inactivated influenza vaccine. A single record per CDR3 protein comes from TCRdb applying MiXCR to the RT-PCR reads. There are about 500,000 distinct CDR3 sequences in the sample; 6.5% to 8% occur only once, and 13% lies in the top ten. The sample in question was PBMCs from blood, obtained about 23 months after vaccination. These receptors were collected from a man aged 50-75 years who received an inactivated influenza vaccine.

As concerns this clonotype: Here the CDR3 omits its conserved ending phenylalanine or tryptophan, so a read error is the likely source. The limits of the CDR3 on the DNA are not certain, so only TCRdb's listed CDR3 is given. The CDR3 sequence: CASSFRVVK. This rearrangement joins TRBV12-3 or TRBV12-4 to TRBJ2-7. Inclusive of both ends, the CDR3 amounts to 9 amino acids.

This clonotype was observed a handful of times. The rearrangement joins TRBV10-3 to TRBJ2-3; TRBD1 aligns across 7 bases. CDR1 and CDR2 from the germline V gene are ENHRY and SYGVKD. With 6 bases clipped from V and 2 bases from J, the junction kept 8 bases outside the gene matches. There are 15 residues in the CDR3. CDR3 protein: CAIRPGTVLTDTQYF. CDR3 DNA sequence: TGTGCCATCAGGCCCGGGACAGTCCTCACAGATACGCAGTATTTT.

There are a few counts of this clonotype. V and J are TRBV13 and TRBJ1-2, with 7 bases that match TRBD1. The CDR3 is 12 residues long. Germline lookup yields CDR1 PRHDT and CDR2 FYEKMQ (reference sequence). The V segment lost 8 bases and the J segment 7 bases; nucleotides outside the gene matches: 7. CDR3 in amino acids: CASSTGNFGYTF. The CDR3, as DNA: TGTGCCAGCTCGACAGGGAATTTTGGCTACACCTTC.

In its sample, this clonotype was seen many times. This chain links TRBV29-1 with TRBJ1-4; D gene uncertain. This CDR3 has 14 residues. V lost 4 bases and J lost 5, with 14 bases in between. The germline V gene encodes CDR1 SQVTM and CDR2 ANQGSEA. The CDR3 spells CSVGMTGYNEKLFF. The DNA of the CDR3 is TGCAGCGTTGGGATGACGGGCTACAATGAAAAACTGTTTTTT.